This TCR beta chain emerged from a study of blood T cells in healthy people across ages. General observations from the study: Roughly linear age-related decline in beta diversity appeared, significant by age approximately 41. Estimates of total diversity, which came from one million sequenced T cells, were considered to be underestimates.

The CDR3 spans 16 residues. Losses at the gene ends were 1 base for V and 4 bases for J; bases not matched to a gene: 6. CDR1 and CDR2 (germline): LNHNV, YYDKDF (reference sequence). Primers used in a second PCR of roughly 6 to 12 cycles were a sample-barcoded 5' primer and a J-beta primer mix. Every molecule of cDNA carried a tag from a template-switch adaptor with 12 random nucleotides. In TCRdb, the 5' RACE reads were re-called with MiXCR into one record per CDR3 protein. The table lists 2 million or so distinct CDR3 sequences, around half of them singletons. A remark on this clonotype: What it binds is not known.

Isolated per sample were at least 6 million PBMCs. The chain couples TRBV15 to TRBJ2-3; 9 nucleotides match TRBD2. The source is a woman between 40 and 55 years old in good health. Sequenced sample: blood. This CDR3 is CATSRGAVAGADTQYF. CDR3 DNA: TGTGCCACCAGCAGAGGGGCTGTAGCGGGGGCAGATACGCAGTATTTT.